This T cell receptor beta chain was sequenced during a study of T cells after posttransplantation cyclophosphamide. Whole-study findings and limits: Tissue-infiltrating T cells from skin or gut overlapped little with blood T cells. TRB clonality was highly associated with recipient CMV seropositivity and reactivation. Later post-transplant blood repertoires were often dominated by donor CD8+ memory clones.

Remarks on this clone: Its matching antigen is unknown. The junction departs from the called germline gene at one end, perhaps through a read error.

The germline CDR1 and CDR2 sequences are MGHDK and SYGVNS. CDR3 size: 17 residues. Here immunoSEQ multiplex PCR was the method, and the copy in TCRdb shows in-frame clones only, minus some. Singletons are absent from the sample, which has some 1,800 clones. Busulfan-fludarabine conditioning, marrow transplant, and cyclophosphamide on days +3 and +4 were administered. The receptor was isolated from a male patient between 60 and 69 years old who received an allogeneic stem cell transplant from an unrelated donor, was CMV-positive, and had acute and chronic GVHD. The T cells may come from the graft donor. This specimen was PBMCs, taken approximately 390 days after allogeneic stem cell transplant with posttransplant cyclophosphamide. The genes are TRBV25-1 and TRBJ2-1; D is uncertain. This CDR3 reads CASSEYLGAHSCNEQFF. DNA for the CDR3: TGTGCCAGCAGTGAATACCTAGGTGCCCACTCCTGCAATGAGCAGTTCTTC.